This TCR beta chain was sequenced in a study of post-analysis software for immune sequencing data. Findings of the study overall: Compared with controls, patients had more of about 5 TRBV segments, including TRBV5-6, TRBV5-1 and TRBV20-1.

As for this clonotype: No antigen is known for it.

Germline lookup yields CDR1 MNHEY and CDR2 SMNVEV (reference sequence). The V and J ends lost 6 bases and 7 bases respectively, with 9 bases between them. The CDR3 has 12 residues. Unique molecular identifiers were carried by the TCR beta cDNA libraries. In TCRdb, the PCR reads were re-called with MiXCR into one record per CDR3 protein. The sample records around 200,000 distinct CDR3 sequences, 29% being singletons. The chain employs TRBV27 and TRBJ1-4, with no clear D. Sequencing was done on a sample of blood. The receptor was derived from a girl under 18 with multiple sclerosis. CDR3 coding DNA: TGTGCCAGCAGGACATCATCTGAAAAACTGTTTTTT. Its translation is CASRTSSEKLFF.